This TCR beta chain appears in the sequencing data of a study of blood T cells in healthy people across ages. Overall study findings and caveats: With unsorted PBMCs, a conclusive comparison of naive versus antigen-experienced cells was not possible. With age, beta diversity per million T cells declined roughly linearly, significantly by around 43. Higher diversity, along with more naive CD4+ cells, distinguished long-lived donors from aged donors.

This clonotype has just a few counts. Antigen: not known. Through a sample-barcoded 5' primer and a J-beta primer mix, a second PCR was run for roughly 6 to 11 cycles. Each CDR3 protein gets one entry after TCRdb re-called the 5' RACE reads with MiXCR. In the table there are roughly 1,700,000 distinct CDR3 sequences, roughly 30% of which are singletons. This CDR3 is 14 amino acids long. Germline-derived CDR1 and CDR2 are LNHNV and YYDKDF (reference sequence). V lost 0 bases and J 4 bases, leaving 10 bases between the germline ends. V is TRBV15 and J is TRBJ2-7; either TRBD1 or TRBD2 may fit D (5 bases each). Sequenced material: blood. This receptor was identified in a woman aged 25 to 39 in good health. The CDR3 DNA sequence: TGTGCCACCAGCAGAGACTGGGACGGTTACGAGCAGTACTTC. It translates to CATSRDWDGYEQYF.